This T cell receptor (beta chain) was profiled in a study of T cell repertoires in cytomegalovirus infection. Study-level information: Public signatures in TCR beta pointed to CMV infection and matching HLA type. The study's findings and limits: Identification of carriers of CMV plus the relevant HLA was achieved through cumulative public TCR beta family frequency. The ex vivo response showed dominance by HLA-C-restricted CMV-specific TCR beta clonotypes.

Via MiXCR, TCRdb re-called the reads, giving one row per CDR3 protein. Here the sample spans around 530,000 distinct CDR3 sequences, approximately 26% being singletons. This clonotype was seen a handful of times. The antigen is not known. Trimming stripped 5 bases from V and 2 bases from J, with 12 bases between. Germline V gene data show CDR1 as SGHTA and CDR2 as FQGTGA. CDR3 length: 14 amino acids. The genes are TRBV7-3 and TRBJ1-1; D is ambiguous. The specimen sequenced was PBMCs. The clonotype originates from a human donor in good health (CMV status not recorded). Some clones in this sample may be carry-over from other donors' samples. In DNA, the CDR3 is TGTGCCAGCAGCCCGTTGAGAGCCAACACTGAAGCTTTCTTT. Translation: CASSPLRANTEAFF. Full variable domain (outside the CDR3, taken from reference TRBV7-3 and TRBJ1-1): GAGVSQTPSNKVTEKGKYVELRCDPISGHTALYWYRQSLGQGPEFLIYFQGTGAADDSGLPNDRFFAVRPEGSVSTLKIQRTERGDSAVYLCASSPLRANTEAFFGQGTRLTVV.